This TCR beta chain was sequenced in a study of blood T cells in healthy people across ages. For this clonotype: Its antigen remains unknown.

Every participating donor contributed about 10 milliliters of peripheral blood through a draw. Through a sample-barcoded 5' primer and a J-beta primer mix, a second PCR was run for about 7 to 12 cycles. TCRdb re-called the 5' RACE reads through MiXCR, storing one row per CDR3 protein. The sample includes hundreds of thousands of distinct CDR3 sequences, under 25% of them seen just once. Study results and caveats: Long-lived donors exceeded aged donors in naive CD4+ cells and diversity. Diversity was estimated from one million T cells, and these estimates were considered underestimates.

V lost 5 bases, J lost 4 bases, and 9 bases stayed unmatched. This CDR3 has 18 amino acids. Germline V CDR1 and CDR2: SGHVS, FNYEAQ. The receptor was isolated from a man in his 70s in good health. The genes are TRBV7-6 and TRBJ2-1; 15 nucleotides match TRBD2. Sequencing used blood. CDR3 DNA: TGTGCCAGCAGCGGCTCCGGGACTAGCGGGAGGTTATACAATGAGCAGTTCTTC. Translated: CASSGSGTSGRLYNEQFF. The variable domain in full, with the rest retrieved from reference TRBV7-6 and TRBJ2-1, is GAGVSQSPRYKVTKRGQDVALRCDPISGHVSLYWYRQALGQGPEFLTYFNYEAQQDKSGLPNDRFSAERPEGSISTLTIQRTEQRDSAMYRCASSGSGTSGRLYNEQFFGPGTRLTVL.